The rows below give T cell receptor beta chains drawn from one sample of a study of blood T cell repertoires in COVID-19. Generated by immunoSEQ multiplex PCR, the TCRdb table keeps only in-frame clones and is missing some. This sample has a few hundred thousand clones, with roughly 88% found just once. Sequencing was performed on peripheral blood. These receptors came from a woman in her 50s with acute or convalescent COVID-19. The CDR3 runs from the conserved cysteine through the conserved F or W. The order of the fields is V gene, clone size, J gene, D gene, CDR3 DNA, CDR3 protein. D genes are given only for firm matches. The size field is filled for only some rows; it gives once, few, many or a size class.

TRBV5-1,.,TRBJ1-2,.,TGCGCCAGCAGCTTGGCGCCAGGGGCCTATGGCTACACCTTC,CASSLAPGAYGYTF
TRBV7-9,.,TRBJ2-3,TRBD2,TGTGCCAGCAGCCGGATAGCGGGAGGAACAGATACGCAGTATTTT,CASSRIAGGTDTQYF
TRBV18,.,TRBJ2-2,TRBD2,TGTGCCAGCTCACCACAGGGAGGGAGCACCGGGGAGCTGTTTTTT,CASSPQGGSTGELFF
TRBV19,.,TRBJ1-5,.,TGTGCCAGTAGTATAAACTCAGGGTACCAGCCCCAGCATTTT,CASSINSGYQPQHF
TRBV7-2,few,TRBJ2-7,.,TGTGCCAGCAGCTTAGGCCTCGGGGGTCTCTACGAGCAGTACTTC,CASSLGLGGLYEQYF
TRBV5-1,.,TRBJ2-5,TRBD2,TGCGCCAGCAGCCCCCGGACTAGCGGACAAGAGACCCAGTACTTC,CASSPRTSGQETQYF
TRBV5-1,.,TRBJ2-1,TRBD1,TGCGCCAGCGGCTTGGGAGACAGGGATAGTAATGAGCAGTTCTTC,CASGLGDRDSNEQFF
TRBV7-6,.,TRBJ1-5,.,TGTGCCAGCAACCTAGGTCCGCGGGGTAGCAATCAGCCCCAGCATTTT,CASNLGPRGSNQPQHF
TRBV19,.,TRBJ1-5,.,TGTGCCAGTACCGAGTACGGTGTACAGGGATATAGCAATCAGCCCCAGCATTTT,CASTEYGVQGYSNQPQHF
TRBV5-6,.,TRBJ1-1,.,TGTGCCAGCAGCTTTTTTCCGGGGGGTAACACTGAAGCTTTCTTT,CASSFFPGGNTEAFF
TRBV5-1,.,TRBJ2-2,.,TGCGCCAGCAGCGTGGCCGGGACTGCGAGCACCGGGGAGCTGTTTTTT,CASSVAGTASTGELFF
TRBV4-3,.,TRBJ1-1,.,TGCGCCAGCAGCCAACCGGGACAAGCCACTGAAGCTTTCTTT,CASSQPGQATEAFF
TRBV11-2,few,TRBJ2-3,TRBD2,TGTGCCAGCGGCAATGGAGCGGGAGTAGCAGATACGCAGTATTTT,CASGNGAGVADTQYF